The rows below give T cell receptor beta chains drawn from one sample of a study of blood T cells in healthy people across ages. TCRdb re-called the 5' RACE reads with MiXCR, one entry per CDR3 protein. The sample shows around 620,000 distinct CDR3 sequences, approximately 30% of them seen only once. Input material: blood. The receptors here all came from a woman aged 70 to 79 in good health. Each CDR3 is given without its conserved first and last residue. Each record gives: D gene, J gene, clone size, V gene, CDR3 protein. The D gene is left open where the match is weak. The size of a clone is reported for some rows only, either as once, few or many, or as a class for expanded clones.

D: -; J: TRBJ2-4; size: few; V: TRBV20-1; CDR3: SAESGGGNIQY
D: -; J: TRBJ2-6; size: -; V: TRBV12-3/TRBV12-4; CDR3: ASSPGTSSSGANVLT
D: -; J: TRBJ1-4; size: few; V: TRBV7-2; CDR3: ASSLDVIGKLS
D: TRBD2; J: TRBJ2-7; size: few; V: TRBV7-2; CDR3: ASSFSSGGSYEQY
D: TRBD2; J: TRBJ2-1; size: few; V: TRBV7-9; CDR3: ASFSLPASGEDNEQF
D: TRBD2; J: -; size: few; V: TRBV7-2; CDR3: ASSLMGGPYEQY
D: -; J: TRBJ1-6; size: many; V: TRBV10-3; CDR3: AISESFENSPLH
D: -; J: TRBJ1-2; size: -; V: TRBV10-3; CDR3: AISESGGGDYGYT
D: -; J: TRBJ2-5; size: few; V: TRBV4-3; CDR3: ASSQDGVRAQETQY
D: TRBD1; J: TRBJ1-6; size: few; V: TRBV5-1; CDR3: ASSLVSPQGQLNSPLH
D: -; J: TRBJ1-1; size: -; V: TRBV3-1; CDR3: ASSQDAVKAF
D: -; J: TRBJ2-3; size: -; V: TRBV6-2/TRBV6-3; CDR3: ASSRPVPDTQY
D: -; J: TRBJ2-7; size: -; V: TRBV4-1; CDR3: ASSQASGLTVYEQY
D: -; J: TRBJ2-3; size: -; V: TRBV7-2; CDR3: ASTTVPDTQY
D: TRBD2; J: TRBJ2-7; size: -; V: TRBV20-1; CDR3: SASLADSYEQY
D: -; J: TRBJ2-5; size: few; V: TRBV7-2; CDR3: ASRTPLGTQY
D: -; J: TRBJ2-5; size: -; V: TRBV21-1; CDR3: ASRDEASWETQY
D: -; J: TRBJ2-5; size: few; V: TRBV7-6; CDR3: ASSLAFRPRSETQY
D: -; J: TRBJ2-3; size: -; V: TRBV3-1; CDR3: ASSQGISTDTQY
D: TRBD1; J: TRBJ1-6; size: -; V: TRBV6-6; CDR3: ASSREDRGNSPLH
D: -; J: TRBJ2-5; size: -; V: TRBV20-1; CDR3: SARPGSETQY
D: TRBD1; J: TRBJ1-2; size: -; V: TRBV7-9; CDR3: ASSQGDRSAYGYT
D: -; J: -; size: -; V: TRBV7-3; CDR3: ASSLWLGPYEQY
D: TRBD2; J: TRBJ2-5; size: -; V: TRBV20-1; CDR3: SAFSGLDQETQY
D: -; J: TRBJ2-6; size: few; V: TRBV13; CDR3: ASRLTGTGANVLT
D: TRBD2; J: TRBJ2-3; size: -; V: TRBV12-3/TRBV12-4; CDR3: ASSFRRAGGLADTQY
D: TRBD2; J: TRBJ2-3; size: -; V: TRBV15; CDR3: ATSRGFSGGDTQY
D: -; J: TRBJ1-2; size: -; V: TRBV7-2; CDR3: ASSLVEDPYGYT
D: -; J: TRBJ2-1; size: -; V: TRBV5-1; CDR3: ASSLLGSSYNEQF
D: TRBD2; J: TRBJ2-1; size: few; V: TRBV20-1; CDR3: SALAGGNNEQF
D: -; J: TRBJ1-2; size: -; V: TRBV4-3; CDR3: ASSRSTVGGHGYT
D: -; J: TRBJ1-2; size: -; V: TRBV4-3; CDR3: ASSQEARGSYGYT
D: -; J: TRBJ2-7; size: -; V: TRBV6-2/TRBV6-3; CDR3: ASRGARKSYEQY
D: -; J: TRBJ2-7; size: -; V: TRBV12-3/TRBV12-4; CDR3: ASSQSHRLLEQY
D: -; J: TRBJ2-1; size: few; V: TRBV7-2; CDR3: ASSPPGPYYNEQF
D: -; J: TRBJ1-1; size: -; V: TRBV6-5; CDR3: ASSSATPNTEAF
D: TRBD1; J: -; size: -; V: TRBV6-6; CDR3: ASSYPRDRGGYEQY
D: -; J: TRBJ2-7; size: few; V: TRBV12-3/TRBV12-4; CDR3: ASSLTQGGSYEQY
D: -; J: TRBJ1-4; size: -; V: TRBV27; CDR3: ASGPIPPPTNEKLF
D: -; J: TRBJ1-3; size: many; V: TRBV9; CDR3: ASSEMSSGNTIY
D: -; J: TRBJ2-5; size: -; V: TRBV4-1; CDR3: ASSQGKGFRSETQY
D: -; J: TRBJ2-2; size: -; V: TRBV27; CDR3: ASSFEGGKSGELF
D: -; J: TRBJ2-5; size: -; V: TRBV7-8; CDR3: ASSQGTTGQETQY
D: -; J: TRBJ2-3; size: few; V: TRBV7-2; CDR3: ASSSRWGAGDTQY
D: -; J: TRBJ2-7; size: -; V: TRBV6-2/TRBV6-3; CDR3: ASTRTGLREQY
D: -; J: TRBJ2-7; size: -; V: TRBV27; CDR3: ASSLTGVPYEQY
D: -; J: -; size: few; V: TRBV7-9; CDR3: ASSLEYAQETQY
D: -; J: TRBJ1-2; size: -; V: TRBV29-1; CDR3: SVEPGSGYGYT
D: -; J: TRBJ2-7; size: -; V: TRBV4-2; CDR3: ASSQGGGRYEQY
D: -; J: TRBJ2-1; size: few; V: TRBV29-1; CDR3: SVEGSDTSYNEQF
D: -; J: TRBJ1-1; size: -; V: TRBV29-1; CDR3: SVDGGLNTEAF
D: -; J: TRBJ1-2; size: -; V: TRBV9; CDR3: ASSVVGAANYGYT
D: TRBD1; J: TRBJ1-2; size: few; V: TRBV10-3; CDR3: AIRGGTGTYGYT
D: -; J: TRBJ2-5; size: -; V: TRBV29-1; CDR3: SVGSGKVQGTQY
D: -; J: -; size: -; V: TRBV20-1; CDR3: SARDMGGPYEQY
D: TRBD1; J: TRBJ2-5; size: once; V: TRBV18; CDR3: ASSRDRGSETRY
D: TRBD2; J: TRBJ2-1; size: -; V: TRBV20-1; CDR3: SALSRGGGYNEQF
D: -; J: TRBJ1-2; size: few; V: TRBV6-2/TRBV6-3; CDR3: ASSSSDRRYGYT
D: TRBD1; J: TRBJ2-3; size: many; V: TRBV4-3; CDR3: ASSQSITGGADTQY